This TCR beta chain was retrieved from a study of blood T cell repertoires in COVID-19. Across the whole study: Specimens from acute and convalescent COVID-19 originated in the United States, Italy and Spain. Sources were T cells, B-cell-depleted T cells, or PBMCs; the material itself was cDNA or gDNA.

Per the study methods: Counts of nucleated cells, estimated from reference gene primer amplification, were obtained. The method was immunoSEQ multiplex PCR; TCRdb's version includes in-frame clones alone and lacks a portion of them. V and J calls plus clone size are reproduced from that table; the DNA served to infer D and trimming. The repertoire holds tens of thousands of clones, with 90% as singletons. Deletions cut 4 bases from V and 10 bases from J, with 15 bases between. The germline CDR1 and CDR2 sequences are SGHDT and YYEEEE. The CDR3 contains 13 residues. The source is a man aged 55 to 69 with active or convalescent COVID-19. The chain joins TRBV5-6 to TRBJ1-3, with D uncertain. The specimen sequenced was peripheral blood. The CDR3 sequence: CASSPRELGTIYF. DNA of the CDR3: TGTGCCAGCAGCCCCCGGGAGTTAGGGACCATATATTTT.